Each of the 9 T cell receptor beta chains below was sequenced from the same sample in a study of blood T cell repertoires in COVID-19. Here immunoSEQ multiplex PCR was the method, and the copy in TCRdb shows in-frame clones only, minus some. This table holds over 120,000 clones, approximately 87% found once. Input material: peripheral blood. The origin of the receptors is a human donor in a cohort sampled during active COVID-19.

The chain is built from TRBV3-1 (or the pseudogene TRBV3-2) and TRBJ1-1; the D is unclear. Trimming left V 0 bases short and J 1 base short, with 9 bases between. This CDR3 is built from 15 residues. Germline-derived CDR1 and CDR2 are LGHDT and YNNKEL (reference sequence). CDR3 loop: CASSQEWRKNTEAFF. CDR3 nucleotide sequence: TGTGCCAGCAGCCAAGAATGGCGGAAGAACACTGAAGCTTTCTTT.

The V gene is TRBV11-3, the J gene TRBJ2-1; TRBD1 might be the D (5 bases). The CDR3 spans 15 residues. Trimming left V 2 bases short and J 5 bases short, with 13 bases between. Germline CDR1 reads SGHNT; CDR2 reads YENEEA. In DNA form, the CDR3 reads TGTGCCAGCAGCTTAAGGGGATTAGGACACAATGAGCAGTTCTTC. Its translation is CASSLRGLGHNEQFF.

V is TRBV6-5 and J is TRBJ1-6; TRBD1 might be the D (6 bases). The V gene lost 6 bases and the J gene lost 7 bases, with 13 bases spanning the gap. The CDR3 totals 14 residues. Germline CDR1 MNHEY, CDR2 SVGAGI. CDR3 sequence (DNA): TGTGCCAGCAGGTCGAACAGGGAGAATTCACCCCTCCACTTT. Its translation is CASRSNRENSPLHF.

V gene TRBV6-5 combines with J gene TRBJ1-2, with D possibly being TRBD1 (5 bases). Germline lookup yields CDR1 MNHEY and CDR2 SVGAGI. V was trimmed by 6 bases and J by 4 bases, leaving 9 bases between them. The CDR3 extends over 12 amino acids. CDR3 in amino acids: CASSDRSYGYTF. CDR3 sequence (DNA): TGTGCCAGCAGCGACAGATCCTATGGCTACACCTTC.

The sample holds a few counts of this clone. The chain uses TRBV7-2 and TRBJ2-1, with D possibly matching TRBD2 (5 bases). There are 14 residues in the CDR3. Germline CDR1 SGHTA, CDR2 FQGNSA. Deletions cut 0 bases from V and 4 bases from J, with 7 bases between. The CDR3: CASSLAPGYNEQFF. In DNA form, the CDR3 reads TGTGCCAGCAGCTTAGCGCCGGGGTACAATGAGCAGTTCTTC.

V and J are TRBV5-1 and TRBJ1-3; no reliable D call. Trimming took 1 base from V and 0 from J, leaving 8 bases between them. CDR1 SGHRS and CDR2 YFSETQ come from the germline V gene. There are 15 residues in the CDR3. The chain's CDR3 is CASSLNADSGNTIYF. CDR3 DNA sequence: TGCGCCAGCAGCTTGAACGCAGACTCTGGAAACACCATATATTTT.

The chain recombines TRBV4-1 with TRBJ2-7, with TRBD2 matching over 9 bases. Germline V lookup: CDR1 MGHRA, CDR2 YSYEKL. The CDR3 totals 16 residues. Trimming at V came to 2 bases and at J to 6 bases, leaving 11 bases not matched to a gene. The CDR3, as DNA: TGCGCCAGCAGCCAATCGTTAGCGGGAGACACCGGCGAGCAGTACGTC. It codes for CASSQSLAGDTGEQYV.

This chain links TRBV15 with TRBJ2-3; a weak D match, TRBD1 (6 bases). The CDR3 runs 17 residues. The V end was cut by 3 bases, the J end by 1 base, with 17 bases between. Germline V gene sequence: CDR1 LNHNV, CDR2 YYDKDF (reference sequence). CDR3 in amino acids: CATSRRAGRGRTDTQYF. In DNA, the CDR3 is TGTGCCACCAGCAGGAGGGCGGGCAGGGGACGCACAGATACGCAGTATTTT.

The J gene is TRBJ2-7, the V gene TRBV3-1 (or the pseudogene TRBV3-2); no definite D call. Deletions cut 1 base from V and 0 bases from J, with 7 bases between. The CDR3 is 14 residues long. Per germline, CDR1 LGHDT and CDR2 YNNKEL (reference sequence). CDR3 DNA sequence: TGTGCCAGCAGCCAAGGCCCGGGCTCCTACGAGCAGTACTTC. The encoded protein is CASSQGPGSYEQYF.